This TCR beta chain was sequenced during a study of vaccination and CD4 T cells after COVID-19. Turning to the study itself: With 8 or 9 mild cases and one severe, convalescent patients were SARS-CoV-2 positive by nasal swab PCR. Findings of the study overall: Analysis of convalescent patients found that 304 of 307 vaccine-specific clones were spike mono-reactive. The study found that a median about 88% of reactive clones in convalescent patients appeared only post-vaccination.

The assay that was used to sequence DNA from cultured CD4+ T cells was the Oncomine TCR Beta short-read assay. TCRdb re-derived calls from the PCR reads in MiXCR, one entry per CDR3 protein. The sample records 10,000 to 13,000 distinct CDR3 sequences, about a third being singletons. On this clonotype: Its antigen remains unidentified.

The treatment denotes: roughly nine-day PBMC culture with coronavirus spike peptide pools or control peptides (ViraFEST assay). For ViraFEST, peptide pools expanded antigen-specific T cells, after which the TCRs were sequenced. Germline V lookup: CDR1 MNHEY, CDR2 SMNVEV (reference sequence). V was cut by 7 bases and J by 3 bases, with 25 bases left in between. CDR3 size: 17 residues. Source material: CD4+ T cells from blood, cultured in vitro. V gene TRBV27 combines with J gene TRBJ2-7; D is ambiguous. This sequence was found in a human donor who had recovered from COVID-19. The CDR3 coding sequence is TGTGCCAGCACCCCTGGGCGGATAGGGATCCTCTACTACGAGCAGTACTTC. Its translation: CASTPGRIGILYYEQYF.